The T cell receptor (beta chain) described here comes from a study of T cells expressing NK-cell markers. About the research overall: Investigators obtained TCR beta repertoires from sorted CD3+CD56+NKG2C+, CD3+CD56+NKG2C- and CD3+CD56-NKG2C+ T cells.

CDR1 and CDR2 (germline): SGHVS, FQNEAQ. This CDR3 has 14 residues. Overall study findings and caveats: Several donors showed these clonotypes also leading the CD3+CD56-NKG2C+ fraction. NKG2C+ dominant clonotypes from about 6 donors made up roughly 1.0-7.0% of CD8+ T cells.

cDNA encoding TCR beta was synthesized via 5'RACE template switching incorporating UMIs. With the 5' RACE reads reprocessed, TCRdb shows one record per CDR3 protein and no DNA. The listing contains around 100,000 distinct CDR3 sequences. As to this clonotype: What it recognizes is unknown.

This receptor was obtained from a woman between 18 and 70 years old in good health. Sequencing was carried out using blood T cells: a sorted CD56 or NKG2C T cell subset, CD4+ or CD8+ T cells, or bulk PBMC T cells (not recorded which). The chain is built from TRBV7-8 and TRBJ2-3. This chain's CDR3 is CASSFSGGTDTQYF.